The following is a T cell receptor beta chain sequence with its context. Trimming at V came to 0 bases and at J to 0 bases, leaving 7 bases not matched to a gene. CDR1 is MDHEN and CDR2 is SYDVKM in the germline V gene. This CDR3 spans 20 amino acids. PCR was performed using 60 Vbeta and 13 Jbeta primers. Data came from immunoSEQ multiplex PCR; TCRdb stores just in-frame clones and leaves some out. This table holds about 120,000 clones, around three quarters found once. The sample originates from a study of cytomegalovirus exposure and HLA in healthy donors. The clonotype comes from a young man in good health and CMV-seropositive. What was sequenced was PBMCs. The chain carries TRBV28 and TRBJ2-6; TRBD1 matches at 11 bases. The CDR3 nucleotides are TGTGCCAGCAGTTTATGGGGACAGGGGGATATTCTCTCTGGGGCCAACGTCCTGACTTTC. This gives the protein CASSLWGQGDILSGANVLTF.